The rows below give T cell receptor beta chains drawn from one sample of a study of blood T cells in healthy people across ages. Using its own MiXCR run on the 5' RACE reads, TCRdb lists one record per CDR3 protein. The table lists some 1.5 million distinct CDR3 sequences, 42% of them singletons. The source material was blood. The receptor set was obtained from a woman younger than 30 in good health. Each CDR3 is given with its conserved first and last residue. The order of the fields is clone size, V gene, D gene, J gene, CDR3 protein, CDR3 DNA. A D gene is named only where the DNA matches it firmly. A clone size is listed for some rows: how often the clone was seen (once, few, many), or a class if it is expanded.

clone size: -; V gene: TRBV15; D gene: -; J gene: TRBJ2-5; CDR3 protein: CATSRALGLETQYF; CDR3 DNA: TGTGCCACCAGCAGAGCACTAGGGCTGGAGACCCAGTACTTC
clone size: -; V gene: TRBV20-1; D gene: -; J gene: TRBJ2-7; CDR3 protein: CSARDRQGFFYEQYF; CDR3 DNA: TGCAGTGCTAGAGATCGGCAGGGGTTCTTCTACGAGCAGTACTTC
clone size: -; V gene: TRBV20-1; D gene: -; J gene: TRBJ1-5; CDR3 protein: CSARGAWAPNQPQHF; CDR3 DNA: TGCAGTGCTAGAGGGGCTTGGGCTCCCAATCAGCCCCAGCATTTT
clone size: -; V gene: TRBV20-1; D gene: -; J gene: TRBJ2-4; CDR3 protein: CSARDVSNNEQYF; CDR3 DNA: TGCAGTGCTAGAGATGTCAGCAACAATGAGCAGTACTTC
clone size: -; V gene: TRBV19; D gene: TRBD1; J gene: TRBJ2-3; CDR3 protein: CASSISPAGGAGDTQYF; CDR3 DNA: TGTGCCAGTAGTATATCCCCGGCAGGGGGCGCGGGAGATACGCAGTATTTT
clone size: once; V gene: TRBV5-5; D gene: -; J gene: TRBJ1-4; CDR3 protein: CASSKDRREELFF; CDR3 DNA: TGTGCCAGCAGCAAGGATCGGCGGGAAGAACTGTTTTTT
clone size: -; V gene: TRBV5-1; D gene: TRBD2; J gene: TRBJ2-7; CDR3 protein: CASGLGGTSEGEQYF; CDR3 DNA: TGCGCCAGCGGATTAGGCGGGACTAGCGAAGGCGAGCAGTACTTC
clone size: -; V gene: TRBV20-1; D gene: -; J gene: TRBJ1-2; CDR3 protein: CSASPTSYGYTF; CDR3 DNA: TGCAGTGCCTCGCCAACCTCCTATGGCTACACCTTC
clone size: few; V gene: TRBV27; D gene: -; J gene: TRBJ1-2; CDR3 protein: CASSLIGQRDPYGYTF; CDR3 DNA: TGTGCCAGCAGTCTCATCGGACAGCGAGATCCCTATGGCTACACCTTC
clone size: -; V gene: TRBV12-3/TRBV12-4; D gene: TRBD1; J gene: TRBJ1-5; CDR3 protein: CASSRRQGMAQPQHF; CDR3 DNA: TGTGCCAGCAGTCGAAGACAGGGGATGGCGCAGCCCCAGCATTTT
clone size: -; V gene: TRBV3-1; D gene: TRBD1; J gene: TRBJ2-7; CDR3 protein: CASSRRDRVVEQYF; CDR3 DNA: TGTGCCAGCAGCCGCCGGGACAGGGTTGTCGAGCAGTACTTC
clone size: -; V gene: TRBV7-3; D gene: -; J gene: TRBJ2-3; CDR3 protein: CASSSSGGAPPDTQYF; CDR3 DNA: TGTGCCAGCAGCTCCTCTGGCGGCGCCCCCCCCGATACGCAGTATTTT
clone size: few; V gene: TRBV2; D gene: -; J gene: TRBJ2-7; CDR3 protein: CASSESSTLGEQYF; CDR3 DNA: TGTGCCAGCAGTGAGAGTAGCACCCTCGGCGAGCAGTACTTC
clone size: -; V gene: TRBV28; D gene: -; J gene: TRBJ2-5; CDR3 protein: CATLLAKGIDEQYF; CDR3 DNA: TGTGCCACCCTGCTAGCGAAGGGTATTGATGAGCAGTACTTC
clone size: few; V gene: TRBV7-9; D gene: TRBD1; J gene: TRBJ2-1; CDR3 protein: CASSLVYLDGDSYNEQFF; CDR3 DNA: TGTGCCAGCAGCTTAGTTTATTTAGACGGGGACAGCTACAACGAGCAGTTCTTC
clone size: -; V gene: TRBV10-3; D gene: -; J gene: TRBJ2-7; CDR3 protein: CAISEGGAWSSYEQYF; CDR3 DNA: TGTGCCATCAGTGAAGGGGGTGCCTGGTCCTCCTACGAGCAGTACTTC
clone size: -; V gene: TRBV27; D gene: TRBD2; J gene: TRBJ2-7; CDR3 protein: CASSLLASGDNEQYF; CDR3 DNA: TGTGCCAGCAGTTTATTGGCTAGCGGGGACAATGAGCAGTACTTC
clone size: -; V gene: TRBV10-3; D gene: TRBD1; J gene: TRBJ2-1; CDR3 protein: CAISERTGRRYEQFF; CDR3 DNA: TGTGCCATCAGTGAACGGACAGGGAGGAGGTATGAGCAGTTCTTC
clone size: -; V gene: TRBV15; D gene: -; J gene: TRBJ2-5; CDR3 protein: CATSREPLPGRMYNEQYF; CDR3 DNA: TGTGCCACCAGCAGAGAACCATTACCGGGACGGATGTACAATGAGCAGTACTTC
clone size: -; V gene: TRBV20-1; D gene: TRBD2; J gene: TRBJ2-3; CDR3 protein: CSARVVPREAADTQYF; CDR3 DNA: TGCAGTGCTAGGGTCGTGCCGCGGGAGGCGGCAGATACGCAGTATTTT
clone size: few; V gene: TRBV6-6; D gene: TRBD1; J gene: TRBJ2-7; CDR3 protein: CASRTGEPYEQYF; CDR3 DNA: TGTGCCAGCAGAACAGGGGAACCCTACGAGCAGTACTTC
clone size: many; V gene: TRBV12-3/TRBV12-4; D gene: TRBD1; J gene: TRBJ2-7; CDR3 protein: CASSWTGGIYEQYF; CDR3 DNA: TGTGCCAGCAGTTGGACAGGGGGCATCTACGAGCAGTACTTC
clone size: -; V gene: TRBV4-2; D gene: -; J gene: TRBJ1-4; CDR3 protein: CASSQEQNEKLFF; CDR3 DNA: TGTGCCAGCAGCCAAGAACAGAATGAAAAACTGTTTTTT
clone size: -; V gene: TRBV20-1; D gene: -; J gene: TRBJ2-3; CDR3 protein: CSARWDWQYF; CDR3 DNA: TGCAGTGCTAGATGGGACTGGCAGTATTTT
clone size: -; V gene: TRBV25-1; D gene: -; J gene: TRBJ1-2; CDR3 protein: CASCEYIAGYTF; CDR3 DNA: TGTGCCAGCTGTGAATACATCGCAGGCTACACCTTC
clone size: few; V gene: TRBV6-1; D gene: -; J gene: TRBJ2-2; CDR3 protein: CASSDWVNTGELFF; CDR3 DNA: TGTGCCAGCAGTGATTGGGTGAACACCGGGGAGCTGTTTTTT
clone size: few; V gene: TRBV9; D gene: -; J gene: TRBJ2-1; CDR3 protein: CASSVGPGAEYNEQFF; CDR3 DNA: TGTGCCAGCAGCGTAGGGCCGGGGGCCGAGTACAATGAGCAGTTCTTC
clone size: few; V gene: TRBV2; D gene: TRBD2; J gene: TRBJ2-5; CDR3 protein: CASSDKRGAQTQYF; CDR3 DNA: TGTGCCAGCAGTGATAAGCGGGGGGCTCAGACCCAGTACTTC